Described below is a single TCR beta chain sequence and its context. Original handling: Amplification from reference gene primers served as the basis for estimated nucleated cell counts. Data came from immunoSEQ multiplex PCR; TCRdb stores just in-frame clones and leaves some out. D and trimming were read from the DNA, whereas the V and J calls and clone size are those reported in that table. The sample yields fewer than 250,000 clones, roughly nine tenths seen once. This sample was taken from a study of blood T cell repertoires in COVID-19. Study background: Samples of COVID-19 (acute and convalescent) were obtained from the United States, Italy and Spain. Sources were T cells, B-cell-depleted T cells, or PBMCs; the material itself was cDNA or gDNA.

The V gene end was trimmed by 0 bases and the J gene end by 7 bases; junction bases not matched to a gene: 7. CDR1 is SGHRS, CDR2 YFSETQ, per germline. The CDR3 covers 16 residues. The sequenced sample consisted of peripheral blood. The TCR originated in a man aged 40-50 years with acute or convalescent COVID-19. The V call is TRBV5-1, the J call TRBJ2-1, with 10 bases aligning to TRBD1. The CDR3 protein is CASSLDSGQGINEQFF. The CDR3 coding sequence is TGCGCCAGCAGCTTGGATTCGGGACAGGGGATAAATGAGCAGTTCTTC.